This T cell receptor (beta chain) was captured by sequencing in a study of identical twins' blood T cells. Germline CDR1 reads MNHNS; CDR2 reads SASEGT. The CDR3 sequence is 16 residues long. The germline V and J ends were trimmed by 5 bases and 0 bases, with 14 bases remaining between them. MiXCR, run by TCRdb on the 5' RACE reads, gives a single entry per CDR3 protein. Seen here are 350,000 to 450,000 distinct CDR3 sequences, roughly 27% observed once, and the top ten hold more than 5.5%. The gene calls are TRBV6-1 and TRBJ1-5; D uncertain. Sequencing was performed on PBMCs. This receptor was identified in a woman aged 18-55 years in good health. CDR3 coding DNA: TGTGCCAGCAGTCCTCAGCGAGCACGTAGCAATCAGCCCCAGCATTTT. It yields the protein CASSPQRARSNQPQHF.